The clone carrying this T cell receptor (beta chain) was counted a few times. Its antigen is unknown. Other DNA sequences within the sample encode an identical CDR3. This specimen comes from a study of CD8+ T cells in alopecia areata. The wider study: Patients in the study were on tofacitinib for 6 to 18 months, then off it for 6 months.

RNA was extracted and reverse transcribed into cDNA as the sequencing template. Sequencing used immunoSEQ multiplex PCR; TCRdb keeps in-frame clones, though not all of them. The sample lists 100,000 to 150,000 clones; more than 30% were seen once. Overall study findings and caveats: Between patients, shared TCR sequences were less clear than in mice. This was possibly due in part to HLA diversity in the patient population.

The clonotype originates from a human donor with alopecia areata. The sequenced sample was CD4+ T cells sorted from blood.

CDR3 nucleotide sequence: TGTGCCAGCTCACCTGGATCTGGGGCCAACGTCCTGACTTTC. It yields the protein CASSPGSGANVLTF. This chain connects TRBV18 to TRBJ2-6, with D unclear. This CDR3 has 14 residues. The germline gives CDR1 KGHSH, CDR2 LQKENI. Trimming removed 3 bases at V and 1 base at J, with 4 bases between.